This TCR beta chain emerged from a study of blood T cell repertoires in COVID-19. At the level of the study: From the United States, Italy and Spain came samples of acute and convalescent COVID-19. PBMCs, B-cell-depleted T cells, or T cells provided the cDNA or gDNA that made up the material.

The germline V gene encodes CDR1 LNHDA and CDR2 SQIVND (reference sequence). This CDR3 is 15 amino acids long. The germline V and J ends were trimmed by 9 bases and 1 base, with 18 bases remaining between them. How the authors handled the data: How many nucleated cells were present was estimated from reference gene primer amplification. Clones were read by immunoSEQ multiplex PCR, and TCRdb kept only the in-frame ones, dropping some. From that table come the V and J calls and clone size; the DNA was used to work out D and trimming. The data show approximately 12,000 clones, over 75% seen once. The specimen was peripheral blood. The chain joins TRBV19 to TRBJ1-2; tentative D call: TRBD1 (5 bases). This TCR derives from a human donor in a cohort sampled during active COVID-19. The CDR3 loop reads CASGGITGINYGYTF. In DNA, the CDR3 is TGTGCCAGCGGGGGGATAACAGGAATTAACTATGGCTACACCTTC. The full variable domain, with the rest looked up from reference TRBV19 and TRBJ1-2, is DGGITQSPKYLFRKEGQNVTLSCEQNLNHDAMYWYRQDPGQGLRLIYYSQIVNDFQKGDIAEGYSVSREKKESFPLTVTSAQKNPTAFYLCASGGITGINYGYTFGSGTRLTVV.